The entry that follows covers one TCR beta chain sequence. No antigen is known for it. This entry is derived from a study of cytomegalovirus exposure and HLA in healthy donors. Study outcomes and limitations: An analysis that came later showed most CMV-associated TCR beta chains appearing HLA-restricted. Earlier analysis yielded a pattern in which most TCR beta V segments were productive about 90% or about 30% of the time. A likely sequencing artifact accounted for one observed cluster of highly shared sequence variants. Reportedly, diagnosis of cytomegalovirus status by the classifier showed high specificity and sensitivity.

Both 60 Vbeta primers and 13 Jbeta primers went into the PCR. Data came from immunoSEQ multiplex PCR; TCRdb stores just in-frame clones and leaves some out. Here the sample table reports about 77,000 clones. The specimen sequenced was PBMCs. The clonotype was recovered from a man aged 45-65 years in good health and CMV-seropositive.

The DNA for the CDR3 is TGTGCCAGCAGTTACCGGCAGGAGGTGGAGACCCAGTACTTC. Its translation is CASSYRQEVETQYF. The V and J genes are TRBV6-5 and TRBJ2-5; D perhaps matches TRBD2 (5 bases). Trimming shortened V by 2 bases and J by 5 bases, and 12 bases separated the two germline ends. Per the germline V gene, CDR1 is MNHEY and CDR2 is SVGAGI. The CDR3 totals 14 residues.